These 21 T cell receptor beta chains were sequenced from one sample in a study of lymphopenia after photon versus proton radiotherapy (dated by TCRdb to 2018 to 2020). Libraries were made using the immunoSEQ multiplex PCR assay. TCRdb retrieved this table from immuneACCESS and kept in-frame rearrangements only. Not all clones are present; in checked studies, unresolved V genes account for under half, and no reason is known for the remainder. The table for this sample lists roughly 7,300 clones; approximately 93% of them were counted only once. The ten largest make up about 1.6% of the sample. Sequences were derived from peripheral blood, sampled from a patient treated with photon-based radiotherapy. The receptors come from a woman between 50 and 59 years old with cholangiocarcinoma.

V gene TRBV2 combines with J gene TRBJ2-5, with D uncertain. Germline CDR1 SNHLY, CDR2 FYNNEI. The CDR3 covers 12 residues. Deletions cut 7 bases from V and 5 bases from J, with 11 bases between. In DNA, the CDR3 is TGTGCCAGCAAAGCACGGCTGGAGACCCAGTACTTC. It is translated as CASKARLETQYF.

The chain joins TRBV6-5 to TRBJ2-3; perhaps D is TRBD1 or TRBD2 (5 bases each). This CDR3 has 14 amino acids. The V gene lost 0 bases and the J gene lost 10 bases, with 14 bases spanning the gap. Germline-derived CDR1 and CDR2 are MNHEY and SVGAGI. CDR3 sequence reads: CASSYSPGAGPQYF. The CDR3 bases are TGTGCCAGCAGTTACTCGCCCGGGGCAGGGCCGCAGTATTTT.

This sequence joins TRBV19 and TRBJ1-6; 9 bases are shared with TRBD1. The CDR3 loop spans 15 amino acids. Losses at the gene ends were 5 bases for V and 6 bases for J; bases not matched to a gene: 5. The germline V gene encodes CDR1 LNHDA and CDR2 SQIVND (reference sequence). The CDR3 here is CASSFWGQGNSPLHF. The CDR3 DNA follows: TGTGCCAGTAGTTTCTGGGGACAGGGTAATTCACCCCTCCACTTT.

V and J are TRBV5-1 and TRBJ2-1; 8 bases fit TRBD2. Germline V gives CDR1 SGHRS, CDR2 YFSETQ. The V gene end was trimmed by 4 bases and the J gene end by 3 bases; junction bases not matched to a gene: 12. The CDR3 is 17 residues long. The CDR3 reads CASSPPRSGGDYNEQFF. The CDR3 DNA sequence: TGCGCCAGCAGCCCACCGAGGAGCGGGGGAGACTACAATGAGCAGTTCTTC.

This clone was counted a single time. The chain combines TRBV10-3 with TRBJ1-2; D is possibly TRBD1 (5 bases). Trimming removed 2 bases from V and 4 bases from J, with 14 bases in between. Germline V gives CDR1 ENHRY, CDR2 SYGVKD. The CDR3 is 15 amino acids. This CDR3 reads CAISEPGRQSYGYTF. DNA for the CDR3: TGTGCCATCAGTGAGCCGGGGCGGCAGTCCTATGGCTACACCTTC.

The chain has TRBV5-1 and TRBJ2-2, with 10 bases matching TRBD2. V lost 4 bases and J lost 8; bases outside the gene matches: 8. The CDR3 extends over 15 amino acids. Germline V gives CDR1 SGHRS, CDR2 YFSETQ. The DNA for the CDR3 is TGCGCCAGCAGCCACGGGACTAGCGAGGGAGGGGAGCTGTTTTTT. Protein product: CASSHGTSEGGELFF. The full variable domain, completed using reference TRBV5-1 and TRBJ2-2, is KAGVTQTPRYLIKTRGQQVTLSCSPISGHRSVSWYQQTPGQGLQFLFEYFSETQRNKGNFPGRFSGRQFSNSRSEMNVSTLELGDSALYLCASSHGTSEGGELFFGEGSRLTVL.

The V call is TRBV2, the J call TRBJ2-1; TRBD2 aligns across 7 bases. Germline V gives CDR1 SNHLY, CDR2 FYNNEI. V lost 4 bases and J lost 7; bases outside the gene matches: 4. CDR3 size: 13 residues. For the CDR3, the DNA is TGTGCCAGCAGTGTGACTAGCATGAATGAGCAGTTCTTC. Translating gives CASSVTSMNEQFF.

This CDR3 reads CSVPPGGIMDTQYF. As DNA, the CDR3 is TGCAGCGTTCCCCCCGGGGGGATCATGGATACGCAGTATTTT. The gene calls are TRBV29-1 and TRBJ2-3; 7 nucleotides align to TRBD2. Trimming cost V 5 bases and J 6 bases; bases outside gene matches: 11. Germline values: CDR1 SQVTM, CDR2 ANQGSEA. The CDR3 covers 14 residues.

The chain combines TRBV5-1 with TRBJ2-6; D is unclear. Germline CDR1 reads SGHRS; CDR2 reads YFSETQ. There are 14 residues in the CDR3. The V end was cut by 0 bases, the J end by 2 bases, with 3 bases between. In DNA form, the CDR3 reads TGCGCCAGCAGCTTGGACCCTGGGGCCAACGTCCTGACTTTC. This sequence encodes CASSLDPGANVLTF.

The gene calls are TRBV4-3 and TRBJ2-2, with a tentative D call TRBD1 (5 bases). Germline assignment: CDR1 LGHNA and CDR2 YSLEER. The CDR3 extends over 18 amino acids. Trimming took off 0 bases at V and 5 bases at J, with 19 bases between the two ends. This chain's CDR3 is CASSQDRQFTGGTGELFF. The CDR3 nucleotides read TGCGCCAGCAGCCAAGACAGACAGTTTACCGGTGGAACCGGGGAGCTGTTTTTT.

The rearrangement joins TRBV30 to TRBJ1-6; D unresolved. Germline loops: CDR1 GTSNPN, CDR2 SVGIG (reference sequence). The ends were cut back, 2 bases at V and 7 bases at J, with 15 bases in the middle. This CDR3 has 15 residues. The CDR3: CAWSTRTWGNSPLHF. In DNA form, the CDR3 reads TGTGCCTGGAGTACCCGGACCTGGGGAAATTCACCCCTCCACTTT.

For this clone: The same CDR3 is also encoded by other DNA sequences in this sample. The rearrangement uses TRBV18 and TRBJ1-1, with D unclear. The CDR3 is made up of 13 amino acids. V gave up 2 bases and J gave up 1 base, with 5 bases separating them. Germline CDR1 is KGHSH and CDR2 is LQKENI. CDR3 region: CASSPGENTEAFF. As DNA, the CDR3 is TGTGCCAGCTCACCAGGGGAGAACACTGAAGCTTTCTTT.

The rearrangement links TRBV6-1 to TRBJ2-3; 10 bases are shared with TRBD1. The V gene end was trimmed by 4 bases and the J gene end by 0 bases; junction bases not matched to a gene: 7. The CDR3 extends over 17 amino acids. Per germline, CDR1 MNHNS and CDR2 SASEGT. CDR3 amino acids: CASSVGTGEGSTDTQYF. The DNA for the CDR3 is TGTGCCAGCAGTGTTGGGACAGGGGAAGGGAGCACAGATACGCAGTATTTT.

V usage is TRBV5-1 and J usage is TRBJ1-2; no reliable D call. V shed 0 bases and J shed 5 bases, with 14 bases lying between them. Germline V CDR1 and CDR2: SGHRS, YFSETQ. This CDR3 is built from 15 residues. CDR3 in DNA: TGCGCCAGCAGCTTGGGCGGGGTGATGGGGTATGGCTACACCTTC. This codes for CASSLGGVMGYGYTF.

This clone was observed a single time. The chain recombines TRBV6-5 with TRBJ2-7; tentative D call: TRBD2 (5 bases). In germline, CDR1 is MNHEY, CDR2 SVGAGI. V lost 5 bases, J lost 0 bases, and 14 bases lay in between. This CDR3 is 15 amino acids long. DNA of the CDR3: TGTGCCAGCAGTCCCCTAAACGGGGTCTCCTACGAGCAGTACTTC. It encodes CASSPLNGVSYEQYF.

The chain has TRBV9 and TRBJ2-1; 12 bases line up with TRBD2. CDR1 and CDR2 (germline): SGDLS, YYNGEE. The CDR3 extends over 15 amino acids. V shed 3 bases, J shed 6 bases, and the junction held 4 bases outside the gene matches. This CDR3 is CASSALAGGTNEQFF. CDR3 DNA sequence: TGTGCCAGCAGCGCGCTAGCGGGGGGGACCAATGAGCAGTTCTTC.

J is TRBJ1-1 and V is TRBV2, with D possibly being TRBD1 (6 bases). CDR3 length: 13 amino acids. Looked up from germline, CDR1 is SNHLY and CDR2 is FYNNEI. Trimming stripped 6 bases from V and 1 base from J, with 9 bases between. CDR3 in amino acids: CASRQGRNTEAFF. CDR3 sequence (DNA): TGTGCCAGCAGACAGGGCAGGAACACTGAAGCTTTCTTT. The full variable domain, its missing parts supplied by reference TRBV2 and TRBJ1-1, is EPEVTQTPSHQVTQMGQEVILRCVPISNHLYFYWYRQILGQKVEFLVSFYNNEISEKSEIFDDQFSVERPDGSNFTLKIRSTKLEDSAMYFCASRQGRNTEAFFGQGTRLTVV.

The J gene is TRBJ2-2, the V gene TRBV25-1; no firm D call. The ends were cut back, 7 bases at V and 0 bases at J, with 9 bases in the middle. CDR1 is MGHDK, CDR2 SYGVNS, per germline. The CDR3 contains 14 residues. In nucleotides, the CDR3 is TGTGCCAGCACCTCCGTAGCGAACACCGGGGAGCTGTTTTTT. Encoded protein: CASTSVANTGELFF.

This chain links TRBV6-5 with TRBJ1-1, with 9 bases that match TRBD1. This CDR3 region has 15 residues. The germline V gene encodes CDR1 MNHEY and CDR2 SVGAGI. With V trimmed by 8 bases and J by 1 base, 8 bases remained unmatched. CDR3: CASGGAGQGNTEAFF. For the CDR3, the DNA is TGTGCCAGCGGGGGAGCGGGACAGGGGAACACTGAAGCTTTCTTT.

In DNA, the CDR3 is TGTGCCAGCAGCTTAGGGGGACAGAACACTGAAGCTTTCTTT. Its protein is CASSLGGQNTEAFF. V is TRBV7-8 and J is TRBJ1-1; possibly TRBD1 for D (6 bases). The CDR3 consists of 14 residues. CDR1 is SGHVS, CDR2 FQNEAQ, per germline. The V end was cut by 1 base, the J end by 1 base, with 7 bases between. The full variable domain, in which reference TRBV7-8 and TRBJ1-1 provide the parts outside the CDR3, is GAGVSQSPRYKVAKRGQDVALRCDPISGHVSLFWYQQALGQGPEFLTYFQNEAQLDKSGLPSDRFFAERPEGSVSTLKIQRTQQEDSAVYLCASSLGGQNTEAFFGQGTRLTVV.

The genes are TRBV30 and TRBJ1-5; perhaps TRBD1 as D (6 bases). Germline CDR1 reads GTSNPN; CDR2 reads SVGIG (reference sequence). This CDR3 region has 13 residues. V was clipped by 0 bases and J by 5 bases, with 8 bases between them. The CDR3 DNA reads TGTGCCTGGAGTGTTGAGGGGGATCAGCCCCAGCATTTT. Its translation is CAWSVEGDQPQHF.